The sequence of this TCR beta chain was determined in a study of CD8+ T cells in alopecia areata. Notes on the study in general: Scalp clonality dropped significantly under tofacitinib, as did expanded CD8+ top-100 clones.

The treatment here: oral pan-JAK inhibitor, 5-10 mg twice daily. Concerning this clone: Antigen specificity is unknown.

RNA extraction and reverse transcription yielded cDNA as sequencing template. Clones were read by immunoSEQ multiplex PCR, and TCRdb kept only the in-frame ones, dropping some. The sample has 80,000 to 100,000 clones, 44% seen once. The sequence derives from a human donor with alopecia areata. The source material was CD8+ T cells sorted from blood, sampled at week 24, from a patient treated with tofacitinib.

DNA for the CDR3: TGTGCCAGTAGTAGAAGAGGACAGGGGAACGAGCAGTACTTC. This codes for CASSRRGQGNEQYF. The chain uses TRBV19 and TRBJ2-7; 9 bases fit TRBD1. The CDR3 runs 14 residues. The trim removed 4 bases at V and 5 bases at J, leaving 6 bases unmatched. Germline assignment: CDR1 LNHDA and CDR2 SQIVND (reference sequence). Based on the CDR3 plus reference TRBV19 and TRBJ2-7, the full variable domain is DGGITQSPKYLFRKEGQNVTLSCEQNLNHDAMYWYRQDPGQGLRLIYYSQIVNDFQKGDIAEGYSVSREKKESFPLTVTSAQKNPTAFYLCASSRRGQGNEQYFGPGTRLTVT.